The text below deals with one T cell receptor (beta chain). TCRdb ran MiXCR on the RT-PCR reads and lists one entry per CDR3 protein. This table has approximately 720,000 distinct CDR3 sequences, about 14% appearing once. V was pared by 1 base and J by 8 bases, with 15 bases between. This CDR3 comprises 14 residues. Germline V lookup: CDR1 SGHTA, CDR2 FQGNSA. The receptor comes from a female donor in good health, serving as a healthy control. The rearrangement links TRBV7-2 to TRBJ2-7; D is possibly TRBD1 (6 bases). Sequencing was carried out using memory CD4+ T cells from blood. The DNA for the CDR3 is TGTGCCAGCAGCTTAGTTACAGGGTCTGACCAGCAGTACTTC. It specifies CASSLVTGSDQQYF.